This T cell receptor beta chain emerged from a study of blood T cell repertoires in COVID-19 (dated by TCRdb to the early 2020s). About the study as a whole: The collaborator samples originated in the United States, Italy and Spain and spanned the acute and convalescent phases of COVID-19. The sample metadata nearly always contained a de-identified subject ID, COVID-19 status, age in years and sex. Subjects who had been exposed to COVID-19, were actively infected with it, or had recovered from it provided the deeply sampled blood TCRbeta repertoires that made up the dataset. Samples were obtained from the ongoing ImmuneRACE study (first 160 participants) and from 1,200 or so subjects provided by 6 global collaborators. The repertoires were made available in a free public database intended to serve as a resource for research on the immune response to SARS-CoV-2. The prospective study material was composed of cDNA or gDNA derived from T cells, B-cell-depleted T cells, or PBMCs. Where available, HLA class I and class II types were taken from metadata supplied by the sample provider and were not determined by assay-based typing.

Whole blood was collected in K2EDTA tubes by collaborating institutions according to the institutions' own protocols. For TCRbeta analysis, collaborators shipped samples as frozen whole blood, isolated PBMCs, or DNA extracted from either of those sample types. As to this clone: No antigen is known for it. No quality values exist for individual bases; no much larger clone is one base distant.

The immunoSEQ Assay, a bias-controlled multiplex PCR, was used to amplify TCRbeta CDR3 regions from genomic DNA. From the authors' description of their analysis: Nucleated cell counts per sample were estimated from amplification of reference gene primers within the assay. To quantify the absolute abundance of each unique TCRbeta CDR3 rearrangement, sequence reads were collapsed and filtered. For each sample, productive Simpson clonality was calculated as the square root of Simpson's diversity index over productive rearrangements. The source is immuneACCESS, and TCRdb retained only in-frame sequences with V and J called. Part of the clones is not carried over; for the studies checked, unresolved V genes explain less than half of this, and the remainder is unexplained. V, J and clone size are taken as reported in that table, and D and trimming were inferred from the DNA itself. The sample contains approximately 100,000 clones, 85% of them found a single time. Over 35% of the sample is taken by the ten largest.

Here is what the overall study found, with its caveats: The quantity of clinical and demographic metadata differed by source and by participant and was supplied without curation.

Trimming takes 4 bases from V and 7 bases from J, and the germline ends sit 10 bases apart. CDR1 and CDR2 (MRHNA, SNTAGT) derive from the germline V gene. Spanning cysteine to phenylalanine, the CDR3 consists of 13 amino acids. Of the read, only the CDR3 DNA is kept; its 39 bases are in frame from base 1. The sample comprised peripheral blood. The chain was built from TRBV6-4 and TRBJ2-2; perhaps TRBD1 is the D gene, with 6 bases matching. The receptor's source is a man older than 75 with acute or convalescent COVID-19. The CDR3 region: CASSVTGHGELFF. The sequenced DNA: TGTGCCAGCAGTGTGACAGGTCACGGGGAGCTGTTTTTT.